Each of the 13 T cell receptor beta chains below was sequenced from the same sample in a study of blood T cell repertoires in COVID-19. The protocol was immunoSEQ multiplex PCR, while the TCRdb copy is restricted to in-frame clones and leaves out a portion. The sample includes some 42,000 clones, approximately 90% seen only once; the top ten take about 8.3%. The specimen was peripheral blood. These receptors were obtained from a man over 45 with active COVID-19.

This chain joins TRBV28 and TRBJ2-7; 7 bases map to TRBD2. The germline CDR1 and CDR2 sequences are MDHEN and SYDVKM. The CDR3 contains 14 residues. J gave up 1 base and V 5 bases, and 5 bases lay outside the gene matches. CDR3 sequence: CASSSGTFSYEQYF. The CDR3 DNA sequence: TGTGCCAGCAGTAGCGGGACCTTTTCCTACGAGCAGTACTTC.

The chain combines TRBV5-1 with TRBJ1-1, with unresolved D. The CDR3 covers 13 residues. V lost 4 bases, J lost 0 bases, and 7 bases lay in between. Looked up from germline, CDR1 is SGHRS and CDR2 is YFSETQ. The CDR3 DNA sequence: TGCGCCAGCAGCCAAGACATGAACACTGAAGCTTTCTTT. Its protein product is CASSQDMNTEAFF.

This chain uses TRBV9 with TRBJ2-5; the match to TRBD1 covers 8 bases. There are 17 residues in the CDR3. The V gene's germline CDR1 is SGDLS and CDR2 YYNGEE. The V segment lost 3 bases and the J segment 0 bases; nucleotides outside the gene matches: 10. The CDR3 sequence is CASSAGTGGGYQETQYF. In DNA, the CDR3 is TGTGCCAGCAGCGCCGGGACAGGCGGAGGATACCAAGAGACCCAGTACTTC.

V gene TRBV19 combines with J gene TRBJ2-3; D perhaps matches TRBD2 (5 bases). Germline assignment: CDR1 LNHDA and CDR2 SQIVND (reference sequence). V was cut by 6 bases and J by 1 base, with 8 bases left in between. The CDR3 contains 13 residues. The CDR3 DNA reads as TGTGCCAGTAGCCTTAGCGGCACAGATACGCAGTATTTT. Residues: CASSLSGTDTQYF.

This sequence joins TRBV5-6 and TRBJ2-7, with 14 positions matching TRBD2. The CDR3 spans 18 residues. The V segment lost 5 bases and the J segment 6 bases; nucleotides outside the gene matches: 16. The germline V gene encodes CDR1 SGHDT and CDR2 YYEEEE. CDR3 bases: TGTGCCAGCAGGAGTGGTGGCAGGGGACTAGCGGGAGTCGTCGAGCAGTACTTC. Translating it yields CASRSGGRGLAGVVEQYF.

The CDR3 DNA reads TGTGCCAGCAGTTTGTCCAAATACAATGAGCAGTTCTTC. It specifies CASSLSKYNEQFF. The chain joins TRBV28 to TRBJ2-1; D remains ambiguous. CDR1 and CDR2 (germline): MDHEN, SYDVKM. V shed 3 bases and J shed 4 bases, with 7 bases lying between them. CDR3 length: 13 residues.

The CDR3 reads CASGTDRGGDTEAFF. For the CDR3, the DNA is TGTGCCAGCGGTACCGACAGGGGGGGGGACACTGAAGCTTTCTTT. The chain uses TRBV6-4 and TRBJ1-1; 9 nucleotides agree with TRBD1. After removal of 8 bases from V and 3 bases from J, the junction contained 10 bases not matched to a gene. The CDR3 consists of 15 residues. Germline CDR1 is MRHNA and CDR2 is SNTAGT.

V gene TRBV3-1 (or the pseudogene TRBV3-2) combines with J gene TRBJ2-1, with D maybe TRBD2 (6 bases). The V and J ends lost 2 bases and 6 bases respectively, with 11 bases between them. The germline V gene has CDR1 LGHDT and CDR2 YNNKEL (reference sequence). This CDR3 is built from 14 residues. CDR3 loop: CASSQSLAINEQFF. In nucleotides, the CDR3 is TGTGCCAGCAGCCAAAGTCTAGCGATCAATGAGCAGTTCTTC.

V and J are TRBV13 and TRBJ2-3; D perhaps matches TRBD1 (7 bases). Germline CDR1 and CDR2: PRHDT and FYEKMQ (reference sequence). Trimming pared 4 bases from V and 4 bases from J, leaving 18 bases between. The CDR3 length is 16 residues. The CDR3: CASSSPTGTFADTQYF. The CDR3 DNA follows: TGTGCCAGCAGCTCCCCGACAGGGACTTTCGCAGATACGCAGTATTTT.

This clone was seen just once. V is TRBV30 and J is TRBJ2-7; 7 bases are shared with TRBD1. Germline CDR1 is GTSNPN and CDR2 is SVGIG (reference sequence). V lost 0 bases to trimming and J lost 5 bases; unmatched junction nucleotides: 4. This CDR3 region has 13 residues. The CDR3 region has the DNA TGTGCCTGGAGTGTGGGACAGCCGGACGAGCAGTACTTC. Its translation: CAWSVGQPDEQYF.

The chain employs TRBV5-1 and TRBJ1-1; possible D gene TRBD1, 5 bases. Trimming took off 0 bases at V and 4 bases at J, with 16 bases between the two ends. The CDR3 sequence is 16 residues long. Germline CDR1 is SGHRS and CDR2 is YFSETQ. The DNA for the CDR3 is TGCGCCAGCAGCTTGGGAGGCCCCGGGGGAGGCACTGAAGCTTTCTTT. Its protein product is CASSLGGPGGGTEAFF.

The chain uses TRBV30 and TRBJ2-5; a weak D match, TRBD2 (6 bases). The CDR3 loop spans 14 amino acids. CDR1 GTSNPN and CDR2 SVGIG come from the germline V gene (reference sequence). V was shortened by 0 bases and J by 4 bases, with 12 bases between the two germline ends. The CDR3 reads CAWSVRLGGETQYF. DNA of the CDR3: TGTGCCTGGAGTGTACGACTAGGCGGAGAGACCCAGTACTTC.

V is TRBV9 and J is TRBJ2-3, with 9 bases lining up with TRBD1. Looked up from germline, CDR1 is SGDLS and CDR2 is YYNGEE. This CDR3 comprises 16 residues. J lost 5 bases, V lost 4 bases, and 11 bases had no gene match. The CDR3 DNA reads TGTGCCAGCAGCCTCGGACAGGGGCGGGGAAAAGATACGCAGTATTTT. It is translated as CASSLGQGRGKDTQYF.